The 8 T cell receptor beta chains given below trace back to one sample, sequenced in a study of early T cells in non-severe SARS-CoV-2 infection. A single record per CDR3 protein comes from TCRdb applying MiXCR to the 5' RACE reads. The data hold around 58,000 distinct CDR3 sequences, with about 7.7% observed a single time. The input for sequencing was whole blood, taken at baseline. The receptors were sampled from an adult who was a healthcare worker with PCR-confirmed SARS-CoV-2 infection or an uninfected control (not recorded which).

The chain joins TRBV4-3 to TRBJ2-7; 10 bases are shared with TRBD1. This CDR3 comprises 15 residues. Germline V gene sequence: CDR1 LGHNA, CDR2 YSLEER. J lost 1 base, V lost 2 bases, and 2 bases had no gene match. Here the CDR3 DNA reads TGCGCCAGCAGCCAATGGACAGGGGGATCCTACGAGCAGTACTTC. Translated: CASSQWTGGSYEQYF.

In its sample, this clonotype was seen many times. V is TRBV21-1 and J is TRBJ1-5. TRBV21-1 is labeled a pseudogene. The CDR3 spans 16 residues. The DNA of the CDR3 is TGTGCCAGCAGCAATCCGTACAGATATAGCAATCAGCCCCAGCATTTT. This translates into CASSNPYRYSNQPQHF.

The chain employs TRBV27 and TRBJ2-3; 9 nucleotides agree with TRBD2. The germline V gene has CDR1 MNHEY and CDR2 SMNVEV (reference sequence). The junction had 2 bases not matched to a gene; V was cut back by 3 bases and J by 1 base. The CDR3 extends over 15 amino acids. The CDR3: CASSFAGGRTDTQYF. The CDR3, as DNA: TGTGCCAGCAGTTTCGCGGGAGGGCGCACAGATACGCAGTATTTT.

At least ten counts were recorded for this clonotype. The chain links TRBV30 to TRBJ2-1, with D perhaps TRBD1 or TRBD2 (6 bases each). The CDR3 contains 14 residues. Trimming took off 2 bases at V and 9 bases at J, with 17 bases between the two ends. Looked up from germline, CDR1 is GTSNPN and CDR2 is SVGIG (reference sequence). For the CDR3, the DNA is TGTGCCTGGAGTCGTATCACAGGGACTGCTGAGCAGTTCTTC. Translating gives CAWSRITGTAEQFF.

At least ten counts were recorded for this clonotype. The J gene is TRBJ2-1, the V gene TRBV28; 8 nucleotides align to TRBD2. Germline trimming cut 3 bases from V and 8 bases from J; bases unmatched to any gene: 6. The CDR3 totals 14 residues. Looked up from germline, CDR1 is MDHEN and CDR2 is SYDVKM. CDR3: CASSFSGLGHEQFF. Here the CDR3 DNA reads TGTGCCAGCAGTTTTTCGGGACTAGGCCATGAGCAGTTCTTC. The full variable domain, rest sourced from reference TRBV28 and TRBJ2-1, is DVKVTQSSRYLVKRTGEKVFLECVQDMDHENMFWYRQDPGLGLRLIYFSYDVKMKEKGDIPEGYSVSREKKERFSLILESASTNQTSMYLCASSFSGLGHEQFFGPGTRLTVL.

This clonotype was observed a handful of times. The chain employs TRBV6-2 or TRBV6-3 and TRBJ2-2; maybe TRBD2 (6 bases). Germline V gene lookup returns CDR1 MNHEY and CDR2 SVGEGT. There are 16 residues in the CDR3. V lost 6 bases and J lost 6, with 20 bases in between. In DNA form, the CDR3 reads TGTGCCAGCAGCCCCGACAGAGCTCCGGGGGCCGGGGAGCTGTTTTTT. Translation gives CASSPDRAPGAGELFF.

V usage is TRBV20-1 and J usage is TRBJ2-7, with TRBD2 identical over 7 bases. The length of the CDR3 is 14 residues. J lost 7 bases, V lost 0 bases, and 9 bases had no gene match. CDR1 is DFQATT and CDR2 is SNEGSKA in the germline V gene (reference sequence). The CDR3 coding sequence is TGCAGTGCTAGAGATCTGACGGGAGGCCCAGAGCAGTACTTC. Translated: CSARDLTGGPEQYF.

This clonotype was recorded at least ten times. CDR3 amino acids: CASSRNRDSLHF. In nucleotides, the CDR3 is TGTGCCAGCTCACGCAACCGGGACTCCCTCCACTTT. The chain uses TRBV18 and TRBJ1-6, with a weak D call TRBD1 (5 bases). V lost 4 bases, J lost 14 bases, and 12 bases lay in between. Germline CDR1 reads KGHSH; CDR2 reads LQKENI. The CDR3 has 12 residues.